What follows are 21 T cell receptor beta chains derived from one specimen sequenced in a study of T-cell reconstitution after alpha-beta-depleted transplantation in children. Researchers prepared the TCRbeta library using unique molecular identifiers, the study reports. TCRdb re-derived calls from the PCR reads in MiXCR, one entry per CDR3 protein. The sample carries 200,000 to 250,000 distinct CDR3 sequences, 8% to 10% recorded once. The specimen was PBMCs from the stem cell graft donor, collected from the stem cell graft. Receptor source: a human donor who donated a stem cell graft to a child with acute lymphoblastic leukemia.

The V call is TRBV7-9, the J call TRBJ1-2; TRBD1 aligns across 10 bases. The CDR3 runs 13 residues. The V gene end was trimmed by 5 bases and the J gene end by 11 bases; junction bases not matched to a gene: 8. CDR1 is SEHNR and CDR2 is FQNEAQ in the germline V gene (reference sequence). The CDR3 DNA reads as TGTGCCAGCAGCCCGGGACAGGGGTACGGGTACACCTTC. It is translated as CASSPGQGYGYTF.

This clonotype was found a few times. V usage is TRBV19 and J usage is TRBJ2-7; D might be TRBD1 (6 bases). CDR1 and CDR2 (germline): LNHDA, SQIVND (reference sequence). V lost 7 bases, J lost 5 bases, and 24 bases lay in between. The CDR3 has 16 amino acids. CDR3 coding DNA: TGTGCCAGTAAAAATCCACAGGGAAGGGGAACCAACGAGCAGTACTTC. It is translated as CASKNPQGRGTNEQYF. The variable domain in full, with the rest retrieved from reference TRBV19 and TRBJ2-7, is DGGITQSPKYLFRKEGQNVTLSCEQNLNHDAMYWYRQDPGQGLRLIYYSQIVNDFQKGDIAEGYSVSREKKESFPLTVTSAQKNPTAFYLCASKNPQGRGTNEQYFGPGTRLTVT.

This clonotype was seen at least ten times. The chain links TRBV12-3 or TRBV12-4 to TRBJ2-3, with D possibly being TRBD1 (6 bases). The V end lost 4 bases, the J end lost 5 bases, and 7 bases lay between the germline ends. The CDR3 loop spans 12 amino acids. The CDR3 bases are TGTGCCAGCAGTTCAGGGGAAGATACGCAGTATTTT. Protein: CASSSGEDTQYF.

This clonotype was recorded many times. This rearrangement joins TRBV5-1 to TRBJ1-4; 10 nucleotides align to TRBD1. The germline CDR1 and CDR2 sequences are SGHRS and YFSETQ. There are 17 residues in the CDR3. The ends lost 2 bases at V and 3 bases at J; junction bases unmatched: 7. The CDR3 protein is CASSLSGQGNANEKLFF. The CDR3 DNA follows: TGCGCCAGCAGCTTATCGGGACAGGGGAACGCTAATGAAAAACTGTTTTTT.

The V gene is TRBV7-2, the J gene TRBJ2-7, with TRBD2 matching 11 bases. The ends lost 3 bases at V and 2 bases at J; junction bases unmatched: 6. This CDR3 comprises 16 residues. Germline V lookup: CDR1 SGHTA, CDR2 FQGNSA. CDR3 sequence reads: CASSFKTTSGAYEQYF. DNA for the CDR3: TGTGCCAGCAGCTTTAAGACGACTAGCGGGGCCTACGAGCAGTACTTC.

For this clonotype: A much larger clone lies one base from this, so it may be a read error. The J gene is TRBJ2-7, the V gene TRBV20-1; 7 bases line up with TRBD2. From germline, CDR1 is DFQATT and CDR2 SNEGSKA (reference sequence). The V gene end was trimmed by 6 bases and the J gene end by 1 base; junction bases not matched to a gene: 9. This CDR3 contains 14 residues. The CDR3 DNA reads as TGCAGTGCGCGAGTAGGGGAGGGGTCCTACGAGCAGTACTTC. The encoded protein is CSARVGEGSYEQYF.

This clonotype was picked up a small number of times. The chain uses TRBV9 and TRBJ1-3; tentatively, D is TRBD1 (6 bases). Germline CDR1 is SGDLS and CDR2 is YYNGEE. The V end lost 1 base, the J end lost 4 bases, and 9 bases lay between the germline ends. The CDR3 length is 14 residues. The DNA of the CDR3 is TGTGCCAGCAGCGTAATAGGGACAGGAAACACCATATATTTT. The encoded protein is CASSVIGTGNTIYF.

This chain uses TRBV27 with TRBJ1-2; D is undetermined. V dropped 3 bases and J dropped 8 bases, with 13 bases sitting between them. Per the germline V gene, CDR1 is MNHEY and CDR2 is SMNVEV (reference sequence). The CDR3 has 13 amino acids. The CDR3 nucleotides are TGTGCCAGCAGTTTCGGACGGCGGGAGGGCTACACCTTC. Its protein is CASSFGRREGYTF.

This chain connects TRBV7-2 to TRBJ1-2; 10 positions agree with TRBD1. The CDR3 loop spans 15 amino acids. Germline V lookup: CDR1 SGHTA, CDR2 FQGNSA. V lost 1 base to trimming and J lost 8 bases; unmatched junction nucleotides: 7. This chain's CDR3 is CASSLVGTGAGGYTF. The CDR3 nucleotides read TGTGCCAGCAGCTTAGTCGGGACAGGGGCTGGGGGCTACACCTTC. Variable domain in full (rest from reference TRBV7-2 and TRBJ1-2): GAGVSQSPSNKVTEKGKDVELRCDPISGHTALYWYRQSLGQGLEFLIYFQGNSAPDKSGLPSDRFSAERTGGSVSTLTIQRTQQEDSAVYLCASSLVGTGAGGYTFGSGTRLTVV.

This clonotype was counted only a few times. J is TRBJ2-5 and V is TRBV6-2 or TRBV6-3; 9 bases agree with TRBD2. Germline V gene sequence: CDR1 MNHEY, CDR2 SVGEGT. The CDR3 spans 14 residues. Trimming cost V 4 bases and J 4 bases; bases outside gene matches: 4. The CDR3 protein is CASSSPRGGETQYF. Written as DNA, the CDR3 is TGTGCCAGCAGTTCCCCGCGGGGGGGAGAGACCCAGTACTTC.

The table lists this clonotype with a few counts. The J gene is TRBJ1-2, the V gene TRBV28; a weak D match, TRBD1 (5 bases). Trimming stripped 4 bases from V and 5 bases from J, with 17 bases between. The CDR3 has 15 amino acids. Germline-derived CDR1 and CDR2 are MDHEN and SYDVKM. CDR3 sequence (DNA): TGTGCCAGCAGTTGGGGACCGGCCGGGGGATATGGCTACACCTTC. Its translation is CASSWGPAGGYGYTF.

This clonotype was detected a few times. The chain carries TRBV7-6 and TRBJ2-2; 8 nucleotides line up with TRBD2. The CDR3 has 16 residues. Trimming took 4 bases from V and 5 from J; bases not matched to a gene: 9. Looked up from germline, CDR1 is SGHVS and CDR2 is FNYEAQ. The DNA for the CDR3 is TGTGCCAGCAGCTCGACGGGGGGGCCTAGGACCGGGGAGCTGTTTTTT. This gives the protein CASSSTGGPRTGELFF.

In its sample, this clonotype was seen a few times. The rearrangement links TRBV6-2 or TRBV6-3 to TRBJ1-6; 7 bases match TRBD1. Germline lookup yields CDR1 MNHEY and CDR2 SVGEGT. V was clipped by 4 bases and J by 13 bases; unmatched bases: 10. This CDR3 region has 14 residues. This CDR3 is CASSSGQADMPLHF. CDR3 nucleotides: TGTGCCAGCAGTTCCGGACAGGCCGATATGCCCCTCCACTTT.

This clonotype turned up a few times. The V gene is TRBV5-1, the J gene TRBJ1-1, with 9 bases aligning to TRBD1. Germline assignment: CDR1 SGHRS and CDR2 YFSETQ. With 0 bases clipped from V and 11 bases from J, the junction kept 8 bases outside the gene matches. The CDR3 runs 14 residues. In DNA form, the CDR3 reads TGCGCCAGCAGCTTGGCCGGACAGGGGTCCGGGGCTTTCTTT. It translates to CASSLAGQGSGAFF.

The CDR3 here is CASSLTGVGAGELFF. CDR3 coding DNA: TGCGCCAGCAGCTTGACAGGTGTAGGGGCCGGGGAGCTGTTTTTT. This rearrangement joins TRBV5-1 to TRBJ2-2, with TRBD1 as a possible D gene (5 bases). V was trimmed by 1 base and J by 6 bases, leaving 13 bases between them. The CDR3 length is 15 residues. CDR1 is SGHRS and CDR2 is YFSETQ in the germline V gene.

At least ten counts were recorded for this clonotype. This chain links TRBV7-2 with TRBJ2-5; maybe TRBD2 (5 bases). The germline V and J ends were trimmed by 1 base and 5 bases, with 11 bases remaining between them. From germline, CDR1 is SGHTA and CDR2 FQGNSA. The CDR3 consists of 14 residues. CDR3 sequence reads: CASSLGGGRETQYF. The CDR3 DNA reads as TGTGCCAGCAGCTTAGGTGGCGGGCGGGAGACCCAGTACTTC.

This clonotype was counted many times. For the CDR3, the DNA is TGCAGTGCTAGTGCGAGCGGGGGGGCTCGGTTAGAGACCCAGTACTTC. It encodes CSASASGGARLETQYF. This chain uses TRBV20-1 with TRBJ2-5; TRBD2 matches at 10 bases. There are 16 residues in the CDR3. J was trimmed by 4 bases and V by 3 bases; bases with no gene match: 11. CDR1 and CDR2 (germline): DFQATT, SNEGSKA (reference sequence).

This clonotype was seen more than once but under ten times. The V call is TRBV18, the J call TRBJ2-7; the match to TRBD2 covers 7 bases. The J segment lost 2 bases and the V segment lost 1 base, leaving 8 bases of the junction unmatched. The CDR3 spans 16 residues. Germline CDR1 is KGHSH and CDR2 is LQKENI. DNA for the CDR3: TGTGCCAGCTCACCACGTGTTGGCGGGGGTACCTACGAGCAGTACTTC. Translated: CASSPRVGGGTYEQYF.

The V gene is TRBV2, the J gene TRBJ2-2; 13 positions agree with TRBD2. V lost 8 bases, J lost 3 bases, and 12 bases stayed unmatched. This CDR3 is built from 18 residues. Per the germline V gene, CDR1 is SNHLY and CDR2 is FYNNEI. CDR3 in DNA: TGTGCCAGCGGACTAGCGGGGGAGACTGAGTTTGACACCGGGGAGCTGTTTTTT. It is translated as CASGLAGETEFDTGELFF.

Notes on this clonotype: A read error may explain this, as a much larger clone is one base away. The J gene is TRBJ2-1, the V gene TRBV24-1, with D unresolved. The ends were cut back, 1 base at V and 15 bases at J, with 12 bases in the middle. The CDR3 spans 12 residues. CDR1 KGHDR and CDR2 SFDVKD come from the germline V gene. The chain's CDR3 is CATSDLNSGRFF. The CDR3 region has the DNA TGTGCCACCAGTGATTTAAATAGTGGGCGGTTCTTC.

The gene calls are TRBV2 and TRBJ2-7; a possible D gene is TRBD1 (6 bases). With 5 bases removed from V and 2 bases from J, the gap between germline ends came to 13 bases. Germline assignment: CDR1 SNHLY and CDR2 FYNNEI. This CDR3 spans 14 amino acids. CDR3 region: CASSWTAPAYEQYF. DNA of the CDR3: TGTGCCAGCAGTTGGACAGCTCCTGCCTACGAGCAGTACTTC.